Each of the 13 T cell receptor beta chains below was sequenced from the same sample in a study of T cell responses to AZD1222 COVID-19 vaccine. Produced via immunoSEQ multiplex PCR; TCRdb's table is partial and in-frame only. The data hold 150,000 to 200,000 clones, with about 89% observed a single time. The specimen was peripheral blood, collected 28 days after the second AZD1222 dose. Receptors were obtained from an adult who received the AZD1222 COVID-19 vaccine.

J is TRBJ1-5 and V is TRBV21-1. TRBV21-1 is listed as a pseudogene. The CDR3 contains 16 residues. The CDR3 nucleotides read TGTGCCAGCAGCAAACAGTGGGCAGGAGGTTATCAGCCCCAGCATTTT. Protein: CASSKQWAGGYQPQHF.

The chain employs TRBV4-1 and TRBJ2-7; 12 positions match TRBD1. V lost 8 bases, J lost 1 base, and 6 bases stayed unmatched. The CDR3 contains 15 residues. CDR1 is MGHRA, CDR2 YSYEKL, per germline. Here the CDR3 DNA reads TGCGCCAGCTCTCCGGGACAGGGGGCTTCCTACGAGCAGTACTTC. This encodes CASSPGQGASYEQYF.

This clone was observed a single time. The CDR3 DNA sequence: TGTGCCAGCAGTTACCTCCGGGACAGAAACACCGGGGAGCTGTTTTTT. It translates to CASSYLRDRNTGELFF. V usage is TRBV6-2 or TRBV6-3 and J usage is TRBJ2-2; 7 bases align to TRBD1. This CDR3 spans 16 amino acids. From germline, CDR1 is MNHEY and CDR2 SVGEGT. Trimming at V came to 2 bases and at J to 2 bases, leaving 5 bases not matched to a gene.

The sample holds a few counts of this clone. V is TRBV5-5 and J is TRBJ2-7, with 8 bases lining up with TRBD2. Germline values: CDR1 SGHKS, CDR2 YYEKEE (reference sequence). There are 15 residues in the CDR3. Trimming at V came to 0 bases and at J to 5 bases, leaving 7 bases not matched to a gene. CDR3 sequence reads: CASSLVSGGFNEQYF. CDR3 nucleotide sequence: TGTGCCAGCAGCTTGGTAAGCGGGGGATTTAACGAGCAGTACTTC.

The chain couples TRBV7-2 to TRBJ1-2, with D perhaps TRBD1 (5 bases). The length of the CDR3 is 13 residues. V was trimmed by 6 bases and J by 4 bases, leaving 12 bases between them. Germline lookup yields CDR1 SGHTA and CDR2 FQGNSA. CDR3 sequence: CASRGPGLYGYTF. CDR3 in DNA: TGTGCCAGCAGGGGGCCGGGACTCTATGGCTACACCTTC.

This chain connects TRBV30 to TRBJ1-1; tentatively, D is TRBD1 (6 bases). Trimming left V 3 bases short and J 10 bases short, with 12 bases between. CDR3 length: 11 residues. Per germline, CDR1 GTSNPN and CDR2 SVGIG (reference sequence). The CDR3, as DNA: TGTGCCTGGAGGCAACAGGGAGTAGCTTTCTTT. Translation: CAWRQQGVAFF.

The chain combines TRBV30 with TRBJ1-5, with D maybe TRBD1 (6 bases). From germline, CDR1 is GTSNPN and CDR2 SVGIG (reference sequence). The CDR3 runs to 14 residues. Trimming cost V 2 bases and J 5 bases, with 13 bases left between them. CDR3 DNA: TGTGCCTGGAGTCGGGGGCAGGGTCATCAGCCCCAGCATTTT. Its protein product is CAWSRGQGHQPQHF.

This clone was counted only a few times. This chain connects TRBV6-5 to TRBJ1-6; 8 bases agree with TRBD1. Germline CDR1 reads MNHEY; CDR2 reads SVGAGI. This CDR3 has 15 residues. Losses at the gene ends were 5 bases for V and 7 bases for J; bases not matched to a gene: 7. The CDR3 DNA reads TGTGCCAGCAGTCCACAAGGACAGGGCAATTCACCCCTCCACTTT. Residues: CASSPQGQGNSPLHF.

The genes are TRBV4-1 and TRBJ2-7, with 8 bases identical to TRBD2. The germline gives CDR1 MGHRA, CDR2 YSYEKL. After removal of 0 bases from V and 4 bases from J, the junction contained 8 bases not matched to a gene. The CDR3 has 16 residues. The CDR3 DNA reads as TGCGCCAGCAGCCAAGAAGCGACTAGCGCGAGTTACGAGCAGTACTTC. Amino acids: CASSQEATSASYEQYF.

The V and J genes are TRBV5-1 and TRBJ2-1; 13 nucleotides line up with TRBD2. After removal of 4 bases from V and 7 bases from J, the junction contained 8 bases not matched to a gene. In germline, CDR1 is SGHRS, CDR2 YFSETQ. This CDR3 is 16 amino acids long. The CDR3 nucleotides read TGCGCCAGCAGCCCGCCCGCGGGACTAGCGGGGAATGAGCAGTTCTTC. Protein sequence: CASSPPAGLAGNEQFF.

In DNA form, the CDR3 reads TGTGCCAGCAGTTACGCTGGACAGGCTACTAATCAGCCCCAGCATTTT. Translating gives CASSYAGQATNQPQHF. The chain is built from TRBV6-6 and TRBJ1-5; 7 bases align to TRBD1. The CDR3 totals 16 residues. Unmatched junction bases numbered 8, after V lost 2 bases and J lost 4 bases. Germline V gene sequence: CDR1 MNHNY, CDR2 SVGAGI (reference sequence).

This clone was counted a few times. The rearrangement joins TRBV6-5 to TRBJ1-5, with D perhaps matching TRBD1 (5 bases). V dropped 11 bases and J dropped 9 bases, with 11 bases sitting between them. CDR1 and CDR2 (germline): MNHEY, SVGAGI. The CDR3 spans 10 residues. The CDR3 loop is CASSGGPQHF. The CDR3 DNA reads as TGTGCCTCCTCCGGGGGGCCCCAGCATTTT.

This chain uses TRBV11-2 with TRBJ1-1; D unresolved. V was shortened by 1 base and J by 1 base, with 13 bases between the two germline ends. Per germline, CDR1 SGHAT and CDR2 FQNNGV. The CDR3 totals 16 residues. This CDR3 is CASSLVPIRENTEAFF. DNA of the CDR3: TGTGCCAGCAGCTTAGTCCCTATTCGGGAGAACACTGAAGCTTTCTTT.